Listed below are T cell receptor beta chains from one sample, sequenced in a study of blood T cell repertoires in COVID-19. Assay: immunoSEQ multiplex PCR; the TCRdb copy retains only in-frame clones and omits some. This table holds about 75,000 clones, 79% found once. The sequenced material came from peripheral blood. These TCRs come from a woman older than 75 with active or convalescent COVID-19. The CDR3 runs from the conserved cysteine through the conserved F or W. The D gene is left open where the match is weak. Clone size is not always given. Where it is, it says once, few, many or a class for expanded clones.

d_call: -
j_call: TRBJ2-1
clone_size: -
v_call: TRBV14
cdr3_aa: CASSQAWGHNEQFF
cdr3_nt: TGTGCCAGCAGCCAAGCTTGGGGCCACAATGAGCAGTTCTTC

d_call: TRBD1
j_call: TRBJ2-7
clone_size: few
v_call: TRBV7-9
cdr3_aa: CASSRDRGWHEQYF
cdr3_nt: TGTGCCAGCAGTCGAGACAGGGGGTGGCACGAGCAGTACTTC

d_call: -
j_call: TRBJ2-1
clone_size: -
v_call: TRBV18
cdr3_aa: CASSTGTSPPYNEQFF
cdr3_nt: TGTGCCAGCTCAACAGGGACCTCACCCCCGTACAATGAGCAGTTCTTC

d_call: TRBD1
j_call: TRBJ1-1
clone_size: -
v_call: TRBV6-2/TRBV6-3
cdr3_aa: CASSYGPGQADGAEAFF
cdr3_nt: TGTGCCAGCAGTTACGGTCCGGGACAGGCCGATGGCGCTGAAGCTTTCTTT

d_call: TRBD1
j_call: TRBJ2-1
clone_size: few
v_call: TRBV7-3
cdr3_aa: CASSSNRGEQFF
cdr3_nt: TGTGCCAGCAGCTCCAACAGGGGTGAGCAGTTCTTC

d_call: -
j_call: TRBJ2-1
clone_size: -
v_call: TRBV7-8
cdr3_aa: CASSVNPLSGDNEQFF
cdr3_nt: TGTGCCAGCAGCGTAAACCCGCTTAGCGGCGACAATGAGCAGTTCTTC

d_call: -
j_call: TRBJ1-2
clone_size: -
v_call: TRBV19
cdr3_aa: CASQDLTREAGYTF
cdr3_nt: TGTGCCAGCCAAGACTTAACTCGTGAGGCTGGCTACACCTTC

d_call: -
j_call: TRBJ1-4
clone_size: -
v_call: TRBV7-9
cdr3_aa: CASSLGRDTEKLFF
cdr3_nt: TGTGCCAGCAGCTTAGGCAGGGATACGGAAAAACTGTTTTTT

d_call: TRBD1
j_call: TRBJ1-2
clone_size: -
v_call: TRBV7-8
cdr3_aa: CASSFEGRGDGYTF
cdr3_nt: TGTGCCAGCAGCTTTGAAGGCAGGGGGGATGGCTACACCTTC

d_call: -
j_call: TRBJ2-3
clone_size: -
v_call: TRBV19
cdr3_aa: CASSLGGGTDTQYF
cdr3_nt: TGTGCCAGTAGCCTGGGCGGGGGCACAGATACGCAGTATTTT

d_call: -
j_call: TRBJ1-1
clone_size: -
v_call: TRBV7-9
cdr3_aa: CASSFTGIVNTEAFF
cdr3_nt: TGTGCCAGCAGCTTTACCGGGATTGTGAACACTGAAGCTTTCTTT

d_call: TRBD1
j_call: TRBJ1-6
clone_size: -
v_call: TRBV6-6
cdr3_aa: CASINRDRDNSPLHF
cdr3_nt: TGTGCCAGCATTAACCGGGACAGGGACAATTCACCCCTCCACTTT

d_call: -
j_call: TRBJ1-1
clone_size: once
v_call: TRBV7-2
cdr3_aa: CASSLALRAMNTEAFF
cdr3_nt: TGTGCCAGCAGCTTAGCGCTGAGGGCCATGAACACTGAAGCTTTCTTT

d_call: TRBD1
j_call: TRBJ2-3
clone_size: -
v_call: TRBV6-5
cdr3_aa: CASRGWGQGADTQYF
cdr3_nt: TGTGCCAGCAGGGGGTGGGGACAGGGGGCAGATACGCAGTATTTT

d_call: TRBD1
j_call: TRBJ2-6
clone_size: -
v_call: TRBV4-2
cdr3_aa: CASSLGQGFTGANVLTF
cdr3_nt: TGTGCCAGCAGTTTGGGACAGGGCTTTACAGGGGCCAACGTCCTGACTTTC

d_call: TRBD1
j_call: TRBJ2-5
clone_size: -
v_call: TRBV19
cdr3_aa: CASSPLTGSGTQYF
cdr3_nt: TGTGCCAGTAGTCCCCTGACAGGGTCCGGGACCCAGTACTTC

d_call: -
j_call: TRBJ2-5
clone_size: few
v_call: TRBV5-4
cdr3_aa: CASSLDRAETQYF
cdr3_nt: TGTGCCAGCAGCTTGGACAGGGCAGAGACCCAGTACTTC

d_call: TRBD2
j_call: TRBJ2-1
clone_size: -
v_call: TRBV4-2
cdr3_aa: CASSPLGSGRAEEQFF
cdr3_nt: TGTGCCAGCAGCCCCCTAGGGAGCGGGAGGGCCGAAGAGCAGTTCTTC

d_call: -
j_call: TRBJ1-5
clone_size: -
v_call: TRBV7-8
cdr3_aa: CASSPYGGSSNQPQHF
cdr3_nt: TGTGCCAGCAGCCCCTACGGAGGCTCGAGCAATCAGCCCCAGCATTTT

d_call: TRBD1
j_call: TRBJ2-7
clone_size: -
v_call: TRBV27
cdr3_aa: CASSLYRGGYEQYF
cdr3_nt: TGTGCCAGCAGTTTATACAGGGGCGGCTACGAGCAGTACTTC

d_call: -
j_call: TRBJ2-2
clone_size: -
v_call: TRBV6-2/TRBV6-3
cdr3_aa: CASSYSGQGNTGELFF
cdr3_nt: TGTGCCAGCAGTTACTCAGGCCAGGGGAACACCGGGGAGCTGTTTTTT

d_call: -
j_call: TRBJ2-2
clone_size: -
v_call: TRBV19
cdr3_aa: CASSMSGGSSGELFF
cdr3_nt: TGTGCCAGTAGTATGAGTGGGGGCTCTAGCGGGGAGCTGTTTTTT

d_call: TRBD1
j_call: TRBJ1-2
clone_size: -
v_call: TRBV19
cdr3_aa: CASTDRGYGYTF
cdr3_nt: TGTGCCAGTACCGACAGGGGCTATGGCTACACCTTC

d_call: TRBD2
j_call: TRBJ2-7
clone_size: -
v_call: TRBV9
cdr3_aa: CASSVEATGGNYEQYF
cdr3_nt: TGTGCCAGCAGCGTAGAGGCGACGGGAGGCAACTACGAGCAGTACTTC

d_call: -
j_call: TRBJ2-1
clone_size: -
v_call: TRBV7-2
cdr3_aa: CASSLVPGRSYNEQFF
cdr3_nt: TGTGCCAGCAGCTTAGTCCCGGGTCGCTCCTACAATGAGCAGTTCTTC

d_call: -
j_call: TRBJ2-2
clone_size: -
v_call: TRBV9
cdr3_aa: CASSVDTGELFF
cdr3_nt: TGTGCCAGCAGCGTCGACACCGGGGAGCTGTTTTTT

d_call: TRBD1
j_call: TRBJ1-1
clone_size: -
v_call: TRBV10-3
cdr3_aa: CAIRRDSNTEAFF
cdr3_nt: TGTGCCATCAGGAGGGACAGCAACACTGAAGCTTTCTTT

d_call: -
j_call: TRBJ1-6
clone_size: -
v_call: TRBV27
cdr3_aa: CASSPSGTLNSPLHF
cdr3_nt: TGTGCCAGCAGTCCCTCAGGGACACTGAATTCACCCCTCCACTTT

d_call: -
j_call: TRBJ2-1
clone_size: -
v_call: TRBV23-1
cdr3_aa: CASAGRPWDEQFF
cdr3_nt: TGCGCCAGCGCGGGACGCCCCTGGGATGAGCAGTTCTTC

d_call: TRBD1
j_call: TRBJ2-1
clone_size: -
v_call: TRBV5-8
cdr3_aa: CAAVRDRSSYNEQFF
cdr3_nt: TGTGCCGCCGTCAGGGACAGAAGCTCCTACAATGAGCAGTTCTTC

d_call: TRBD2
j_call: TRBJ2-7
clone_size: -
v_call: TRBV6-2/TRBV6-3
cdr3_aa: CASSYPREGTYEQYF
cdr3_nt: TGTGCCAGCAGTTACCCGCGGGAGGGGACCTACGAGCAGTACTTC

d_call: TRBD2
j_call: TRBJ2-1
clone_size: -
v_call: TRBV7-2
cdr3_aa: CASSFSRGGNEQFF
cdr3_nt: TGTGCCAGCAGCTTCAGCCGGGGAGGGAATGAGCAGTTCTTC